A selection of T cell receptor beta chains follows, all from one sample in a study of blood T cell repertoires in COVID-19. Here immunoSEQ multiplex PCR was the method, and the copy in TCRdb shows in-frame clones only, minus some. The repertoire holds some 270,000 clones, with over 75% as singletons. The sample comprised peripheral blood. The receptors derive from a woman aged 70-85 years with acute or convalescent COVID-19. The CDR3 runs from the conserved cysteine through the conserved F or W. D genes are given only for firm matches. Where a row states a size, it is once, few, many or the class of an expanded clone; other rows omit it.

d_call j_call v_call clone_size cdr3_length cdr3_aa cdr3_nt
. TRBJ2-7 TRBV19 . 13 CASSSLQGYEQYF TGTGCCAGTAGTAGCCTACAGGGCTACGAGCAGTACTTC
. TRBJ1-1 TRBV29-1 few 12 CSVRVKSTEAFF TGCAGCGTTAGAGTGAAGAGCACTGAAGCTTTCTTT
TRBD1 TRBJ2-4 TRBV6-5 . 14 CASTSGQGKNIQYF TGTGCCAGCACCTCGGGACAGGGCAAAAACATTCAGTACTTC
. TRBJ1-1 TRBV25-1 . 14 CASSVTGRWGEAFF TGTGCCAGCAGTGTGACAGGCCGATGGGGCGAAGCTTTCTTT
. TRBJ1-2 TRBV3-1/TRBV3-2 . 15 CASSQGTVANYGYTF TGTGCCAGCAGCCAAGGAACCGTAGCTAACTATGGCTACACCTTC
TRBD1 TRBJ1-1 TRBV15 . 15 CATSVQGAGDTEAFF TGTGCCACCAGCGTCCAGGGGGCTGGCGACACTGAAGCTTTCTTT
TRBD2 TRBJ2-2 TRBV7-9 . 17 CASSFYSGGTSTGELFF TGTGCCAGCAGCTTTTATAGCGGGGGGACCTCCACCGGGGAGCTGTTTTTT
TRBD1 TRBJ2-2 TRBV6-1 . 15 CASRATGERTGELFF TGTGCCAGCAGAGCCACAGGGGAAAGGACCGGGGAGCTGTTTTTT
. TRBJ1-5 TRBV25-1 few 14 CASSDREDFQPQHF TGTGCCAGCAGTGATAGAGAGGATTTTCAGCCCCAGCATTTT
. TRBJ2-7 TRBV11-1 once 13 CASSLEEGYEQYF TGTGCCAGCAGCTTAGAGGAGGGTTACGAGCAGTACTTC
TRBD2 TRBJ2-7 TRBV3-1/TRBV3-2 few 14 CASSPSGTTYEQYF TGTGCCAGCAGCCCGTCCGGGACTACTTACGAGCAGTACTTC
TRBD2 TRBJ2-3 TRBV11-2 once 18 CASRSTSGWSKDPDTQYF TGTGCCAGCAGGTCGACTAGCGGGTGGTCTAAGGATCCAGATACGCAGTATTTT
. TRBJ1-5 TRBV10-3 . 15 CAISESGQINQPQHF TGTGCCATCAGTGAGTCGGGGCAGATCAATCAGCCCCAGCATTTT
TRBD2 TRBJ2-1 TRBV11-2 once 15 CASSPRTSGYNEQFF TGTGCCAGCAGCCCTCGGACTAGCGGTTACAATGAGCAGTTCTTC
TRBD1 TRBJ2-7 TRBV7-9 . 14 CASSRTGAGYEQYF TGTGCCAGCAGCCGGACAGGGGCGGGCTACGAGCAGTACTTC
. TRBJ1-5 TRBV7-2 . 15 CASSYMSGRGQPQHF TGTGCCAGCAGCTACATGTCCGGAAGAGGACAGCCCCAGCATTTT
TRBD1 TRBJ1-1 TRBV20-1 . 11 CSAGRTGEAFF TGCAGTGCTGGGAGGACAGGTGAAGCTTTCTTT
. TRBJ2-1 TRBV11-2 . 11 CASSSDNEQFF TGTGCCAGCAGCTCTGACAATGAGCAGTTCTTC
TRBD1 TRBJ1-3 TRBV5-1 . 14 CASSWTGGGNTIYF TGCGCCAGCAGCTGGACAGGGGGTGGAAACACCATATATTTT
TRBD1 TRBJ2-7 TRBV7-9 . 15 CASSPGQGDLNEQYF TGTGCCAGCAGCCCGGGACAGGGGGATCTTAACGAGCAGTACTTC
. TRBJ2-7 TRBV12-3/TRBV12-4 . 12 CASSTTVYEQYF TGTGCCAGCTCCACCACAGTTTACGAGCAGTACTTC
TRBD1 TRBJ1-1 TRBV15 . 15 CATSRGSRQGAEAFF TGTGCCACCAGCAGAGGCTCGAGACAGGGAGCTGAAGCTTTCTTT
. TRBJ1-3 TRBV24-1 . 15 CATSDSRGSGNTIYF TGTGCCACCAGTGATTCGCGGGGCTCTGGAAACACCATATATTTT
. TRBJ1-2 TRBV5-4 . 13 CASSLFGGWGYTF TGTGCCAGCAGCTTGTTCGGGGGATGGGGCTACACCTTC
. TRBJ1-4 TRBV5-5 few 16 CASSALGGRLNEKLFF TGTGCCAGCAGCGCGTTGGGGGGGCGATTGAATGAAAAACTGTTTTTT
. TRBJ1-4 TRBV4-1 . 14 CASSQAQGGEKLFF TGCGCCAGCAGCCAAGCCCAGGGTGGTGAAAAACTGTTTTTT
TRBD1 TRBJ1-1 TRBV6-5 . 15 CASSKRGTGGTEAFF TGTGCCAGCAGTAAACGTGGGACAGGGGGCACTGAAGCTTTCTTT
TRBD2 TRBJ2-2 TRBV5-4 . 13 CASSPGGTGELFF TGTGCCAGCAGCCCGGGAGGTACCGGGGAGCTGTTTTTT
TRBD1 TRBJ2-7 TRBV28 . 16 CASSPPPGQGRYEQYF TGTGCCAGCAGTCCCCCCCCGGGACAGGGGAGGTACGAGCAGTACTTC
. TRBJ2-6 TRBV6-5 . 16 CASSYDSRSGANVLTF TGTGCCAGCAGTTACGACAGTCGCTCTGGGGCCAACGTCCTGACTTTC
. TRBJ2-7 TRBV11-2 . 13 CASSSNDSPRNYF TGTGCCAGCAGCTCAAACGACAGTCCCCGAAATTACTTC
. TRBJ2-5 TRBV7-8 . 14 CASSLSTVSETQYF TGTGCCAGCAGCCTAAGTACGGTGTCAGAGACCCAGTACTTC
. TRBJ1-4 TRBV19 . 15 CASTRRGGRNEKLFF TGTGCCAGTACCCGAAGGGGGGGACGGAATGAAAAACTGTTTTTT
TRBD1 TRBJ2-3 TRBV28 . 15 CATRVQGAGTDTQYF TGTGCCACCCGAGTACAGGGGGCGGGGACAGATACGCAGTATTTT
TRBD1 TRBJ2-1 TRBV7-9 . 14 CASSLGRGLNEQFF TGTGCCAGCAGCTTAGGCAGGGGGCTGAATGAGCAGTTCTTC
. TRBJ2-2 TRBV6-1 . 15 CASSDVPRGTGELFF TGTGCCAGCAGTGATGTGCCTCGGGGCACCGGGGAGCTGTTTTTT
. TRBJ2-1 TRBV5-1 . 14 CASSLGRGDNEQFF TGCGCCAGCAGCTTGGGCAGGGGGGACAATGAGCAGTTCTTC
. TRBJ1-4 TRBV6-5 . 14 CASSYRRGNEKLFF TGTGCCAGCAGTTACAGGCGGGGGAATGAAAAACTGTTTTTT
. TRBJ1-5 TRBV4-1 . 13 CASGPNFNQPQHF TGCGCCAGCGGGCCGAATTTTAATCAGCCCCAGCATTTT
TRBD1 TRBJ2-1 TRBV4-1 . 15 CASKGGQGAYNEQFF TGCGCCAGCAAGGGCGGCCAGGGGGCTTACAATGAGCAGTTCTTC
. TRBJ2-1 TRBV3-1/TRBV3-2 . 15 CASSQARLSYNEQFF TGTGCCAGCAGCCAAGCTAGACTCTCCTACAATGAGCAGTTCTTC
. TRBJ2-5 TRBV5-4 . 16 CASSARQGGTQETQYF TGTGCCAGCAGCGCAAGACAGGGCGGGACGCAAGAGACCCAGTACTTC
. TRBJ1-5 TRBV3-1/TRBV3-2 . 15 CASSQDLGLTQPQHF TGTGCCAGCAGCCAAGATCTCGGGTTGACTCAGCCCCAGCATTTT